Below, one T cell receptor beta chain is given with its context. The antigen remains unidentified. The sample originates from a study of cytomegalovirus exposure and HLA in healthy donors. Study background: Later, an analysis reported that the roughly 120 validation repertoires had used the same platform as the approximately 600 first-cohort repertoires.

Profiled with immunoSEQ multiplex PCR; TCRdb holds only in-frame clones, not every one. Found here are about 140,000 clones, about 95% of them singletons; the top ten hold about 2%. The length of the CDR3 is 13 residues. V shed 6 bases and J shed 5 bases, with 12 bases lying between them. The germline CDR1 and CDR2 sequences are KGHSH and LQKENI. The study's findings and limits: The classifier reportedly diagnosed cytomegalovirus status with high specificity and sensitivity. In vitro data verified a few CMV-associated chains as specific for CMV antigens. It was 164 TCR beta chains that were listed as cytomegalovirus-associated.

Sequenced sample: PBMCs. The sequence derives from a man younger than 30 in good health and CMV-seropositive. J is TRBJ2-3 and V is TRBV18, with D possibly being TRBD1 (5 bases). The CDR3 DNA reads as TGTGCCAGCTCCACAGGATCCAGAGATACGCAGTATTTT. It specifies CASSTGSRDTQYF.